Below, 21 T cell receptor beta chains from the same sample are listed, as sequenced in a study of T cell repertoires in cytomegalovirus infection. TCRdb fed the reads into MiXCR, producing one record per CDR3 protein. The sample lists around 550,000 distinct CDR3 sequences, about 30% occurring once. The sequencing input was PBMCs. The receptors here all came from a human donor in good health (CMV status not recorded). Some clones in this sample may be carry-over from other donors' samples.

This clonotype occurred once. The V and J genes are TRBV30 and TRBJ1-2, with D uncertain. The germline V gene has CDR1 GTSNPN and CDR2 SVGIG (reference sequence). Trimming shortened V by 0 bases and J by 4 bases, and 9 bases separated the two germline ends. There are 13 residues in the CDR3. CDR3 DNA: TGTGCCTGGAGTGTATTGGTCGGCTATGGCTACACCTTC. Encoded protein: CAWSVLVGYGYTF.

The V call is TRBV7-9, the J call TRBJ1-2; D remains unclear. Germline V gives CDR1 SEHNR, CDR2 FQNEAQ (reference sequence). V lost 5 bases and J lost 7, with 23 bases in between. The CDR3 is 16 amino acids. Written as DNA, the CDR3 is TGTGCCAGCAGCGTGATAGGGAGGGAGGCGTATTCTGGCTACACCTTC. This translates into CASSVIGREAYSGYTF. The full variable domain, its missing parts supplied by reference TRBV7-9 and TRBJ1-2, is DTGVSQNPRHKITKRGQNVTFRCDPISEHNRLYWYRQTLGQGPEFLTYFQNEAQLEKSRLLSDRFSAERPKGSFSTLEIQRTEQGDSAMYLCASSVIGREAYSGYTFGSGTRLTVV.

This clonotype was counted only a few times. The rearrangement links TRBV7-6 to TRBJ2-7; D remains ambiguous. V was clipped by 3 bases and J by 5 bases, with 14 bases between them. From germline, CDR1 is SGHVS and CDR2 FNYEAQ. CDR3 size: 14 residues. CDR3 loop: CASSFAQLKNEQYF. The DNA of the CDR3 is TGTGCCAGCAGCTTCGCCCAGTTAAAGAACGAGCAGTACTTC. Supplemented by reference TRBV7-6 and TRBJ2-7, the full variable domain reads GAGVSQSPRYKVTKRGQDVALRCDPISGHVSLYWYRQALGQGPEFLTYFNYEAQQDKSGLPNDRFSAERPEGSISTLTIQRTEQRDSAMYRCASSFAQLKNEQYFGPGTRLTVT.

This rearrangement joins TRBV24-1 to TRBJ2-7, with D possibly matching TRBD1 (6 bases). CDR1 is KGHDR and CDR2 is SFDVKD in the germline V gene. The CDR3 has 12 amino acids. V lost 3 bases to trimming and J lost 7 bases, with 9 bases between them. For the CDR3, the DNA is TGTGCCACCAGTGATCGCAGGGGAGAGCAGTACTTC. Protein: CATSDRRGEQYF.

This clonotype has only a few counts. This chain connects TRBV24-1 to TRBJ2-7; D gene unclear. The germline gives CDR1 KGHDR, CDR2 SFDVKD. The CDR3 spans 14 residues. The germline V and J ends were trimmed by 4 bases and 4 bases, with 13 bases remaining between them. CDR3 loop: CATSDPDPRYEQYF. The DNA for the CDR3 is TGTGCCACCAGTGACCCCGATCCCAGGTACGAGCAGTACTTC.

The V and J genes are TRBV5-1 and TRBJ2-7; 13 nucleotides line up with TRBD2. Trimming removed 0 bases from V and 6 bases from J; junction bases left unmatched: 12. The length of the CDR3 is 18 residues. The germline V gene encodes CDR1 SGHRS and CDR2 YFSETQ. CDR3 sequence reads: CASSLAPGLAGVAFEQYF. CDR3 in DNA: TGCGCCAGCAGCTTGGCGCCTGGACTAGCGGGAGTGGCTTTCGAGCAGTACTTC.

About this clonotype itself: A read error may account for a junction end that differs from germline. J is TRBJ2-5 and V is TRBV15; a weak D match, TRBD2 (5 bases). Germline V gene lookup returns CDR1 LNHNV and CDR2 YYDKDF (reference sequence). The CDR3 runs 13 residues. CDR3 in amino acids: CATARGRREAQYF. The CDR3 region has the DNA TGTGCCACCGCGAGAGGGAGAAGAGAGGCCCAGTACTTC.

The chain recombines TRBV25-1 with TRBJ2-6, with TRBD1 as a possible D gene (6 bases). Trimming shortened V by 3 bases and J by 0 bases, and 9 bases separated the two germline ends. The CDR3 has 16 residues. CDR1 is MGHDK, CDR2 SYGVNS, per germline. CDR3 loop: CASSDRTASGANVLTF. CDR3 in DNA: TGTGCCAGCAGTGATAGGACAGCCTCTGGGGCCAACGTCCTGACTTTC.

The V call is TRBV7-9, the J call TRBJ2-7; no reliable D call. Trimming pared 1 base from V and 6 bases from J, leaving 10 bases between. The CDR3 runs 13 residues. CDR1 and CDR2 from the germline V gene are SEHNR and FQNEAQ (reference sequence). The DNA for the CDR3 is TGTGCCAGCAGCTTAGTGTCCGATGGCGAGCAGTACTTC. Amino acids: CASSLVSDGEQYF.

CDR3 DNA sequence: TGTGCCAGCAGCCCTAACACCAGGGGCTCCGGGGAGCTGTTTTTT. Protein: CASSPNTRGSGELFF. V usage is TRBV7-3 and J usage is TRBJ2-2, with D maybe TRBD1 (6 bases). The V end was cut by 5 bases, the J end by 6 bases, with 16 bases between. CDR1 SGHTA and CDR2 FQGTGA come from the germline V gene. The CDR3 has 15 amino acids.

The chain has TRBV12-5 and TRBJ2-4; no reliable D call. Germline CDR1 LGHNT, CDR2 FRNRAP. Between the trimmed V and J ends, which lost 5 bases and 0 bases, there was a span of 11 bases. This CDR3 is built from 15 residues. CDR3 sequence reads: CASGASVLAKNIQYF. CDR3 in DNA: TGTGCTAGTGGTGCCTCAGTTCTAGCCAAAAACATTCAGTACTTC. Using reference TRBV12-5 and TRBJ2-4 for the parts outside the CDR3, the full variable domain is DARVTQTPRHKVTEMGQEVTMRCQPILGHNTVFWYRQTMMQGLELLAYFRNRAPLDDSGMPKDRFSAEMPDATLATLKIQPSEPRDSAVYFCASGASVLAKNIQYFGAGTRLSVL.

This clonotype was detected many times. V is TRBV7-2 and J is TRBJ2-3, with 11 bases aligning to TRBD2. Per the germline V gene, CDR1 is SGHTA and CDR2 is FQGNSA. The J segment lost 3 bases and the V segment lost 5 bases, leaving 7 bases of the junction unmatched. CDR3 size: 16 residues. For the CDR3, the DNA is TGTGCCAGCAGCAGTGGACTAGCGGGTCGGACAGATACGCAGTATTTT. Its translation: CASSSGLAGRTDTQYF.

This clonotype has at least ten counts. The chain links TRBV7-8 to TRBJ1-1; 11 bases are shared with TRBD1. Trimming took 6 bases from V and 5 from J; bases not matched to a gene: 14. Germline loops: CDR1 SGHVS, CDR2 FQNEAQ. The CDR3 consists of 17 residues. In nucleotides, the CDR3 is TGTGCCAGCAGTCGGGAACCAGGGACAGGGGGTATGACTGAAGCTTTCTTT. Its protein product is CASSREPGTGGMTEAFF.

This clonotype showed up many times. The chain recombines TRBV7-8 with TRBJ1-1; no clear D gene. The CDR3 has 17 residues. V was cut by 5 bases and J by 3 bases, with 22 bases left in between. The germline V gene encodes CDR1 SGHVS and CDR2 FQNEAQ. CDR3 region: CASSIGGGFLIDTEAFF. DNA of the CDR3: TGTGCCAGCAGCATCGGAGGTGGGTTCTTGATTGACACTGAAGCTTTCTTT.

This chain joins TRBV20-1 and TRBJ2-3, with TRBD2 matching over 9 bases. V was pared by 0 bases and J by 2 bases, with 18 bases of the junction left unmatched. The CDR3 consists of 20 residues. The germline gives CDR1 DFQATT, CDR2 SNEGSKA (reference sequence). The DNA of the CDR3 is TGCAGTGCTAGAGATATCCCTAGCGGGGATTTTAGAGTTCACACAGATACGCAGTATTTT. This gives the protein CSARDIPSGDFRVHTDTQYF.

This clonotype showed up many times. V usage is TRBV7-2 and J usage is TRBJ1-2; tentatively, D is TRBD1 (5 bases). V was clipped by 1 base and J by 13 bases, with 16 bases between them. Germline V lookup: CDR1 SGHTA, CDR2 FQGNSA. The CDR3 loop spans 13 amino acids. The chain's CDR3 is CASSLVGTGVITF. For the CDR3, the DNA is TGTGCCAGCAGCTTAGTAGGGACCGGAGTAATCACCTTC. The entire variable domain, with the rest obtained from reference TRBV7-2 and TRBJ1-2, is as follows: GAGVSQSPSNKVTEKGKDVELRCDPISGHTALYWYRQSLGQGLEFLIYFQGNSAPDKSGLPSDRFSAERTGGSVSTLTIQRTQQEDSAVYLCASSLVGTGVITFGSGTRLTVV.

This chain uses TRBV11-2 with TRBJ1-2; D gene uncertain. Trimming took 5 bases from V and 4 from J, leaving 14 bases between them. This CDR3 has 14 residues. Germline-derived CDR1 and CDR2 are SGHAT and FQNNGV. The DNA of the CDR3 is TGTGCCAGCAGCCCAAGCCGGGCTCGCTATGGCTACACCTTC. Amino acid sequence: CASSPSRARYGYTF. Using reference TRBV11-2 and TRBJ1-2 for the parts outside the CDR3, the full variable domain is EAGVAQSPRYKIIEKRQSVAFWCNPISGHATLYWYQQILGQGPKLLIQFQNNGVVDDSQLPKDRFSAERLKGVDSTLKIQPAKLEDSAVYLCASSPSRARYGYTFGSGTRLTVV.

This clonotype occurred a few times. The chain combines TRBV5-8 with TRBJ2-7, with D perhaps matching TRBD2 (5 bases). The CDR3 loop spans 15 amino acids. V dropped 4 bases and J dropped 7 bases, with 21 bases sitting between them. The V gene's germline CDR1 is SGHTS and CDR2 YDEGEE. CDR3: CASSPPGSVIWEQYF. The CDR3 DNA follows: TGTGCCAGCAGCCCCCCGGGGTCTGTAATTTGGGAGCAGTACTTC.

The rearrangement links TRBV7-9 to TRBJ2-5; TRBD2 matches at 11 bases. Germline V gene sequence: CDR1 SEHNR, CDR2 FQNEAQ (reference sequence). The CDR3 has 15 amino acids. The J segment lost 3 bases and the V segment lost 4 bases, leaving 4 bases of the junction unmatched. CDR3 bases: TGTGCCAGCAGCTCCTTGACTAGCGGGGAAGAGACCCAGTACTTC. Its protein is CASSSLTSGEETQYF.

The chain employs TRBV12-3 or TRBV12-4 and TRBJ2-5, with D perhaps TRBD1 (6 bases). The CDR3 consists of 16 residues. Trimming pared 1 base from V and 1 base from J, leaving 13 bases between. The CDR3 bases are TGTGCCAGCAGTTTAGGAATCCGAGGGGGCCAAGAGACCCAGTACTTC. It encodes CASSLGIRGGQETQYF.

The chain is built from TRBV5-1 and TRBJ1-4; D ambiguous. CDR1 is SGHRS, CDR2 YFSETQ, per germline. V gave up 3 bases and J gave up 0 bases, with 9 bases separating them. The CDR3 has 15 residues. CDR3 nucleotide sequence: TGCGCCAGCAGCTCGGTCACCGCAACTAATGAAAAACTGTTTTTT. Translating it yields CASSSVTATNEKLFF. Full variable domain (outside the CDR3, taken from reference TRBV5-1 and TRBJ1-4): KAGVTQTPRYLIKTRGQQVTLSCSPISGHRSVSWYQQTPGQGLQFLFEYFSETQRNKGNFPGRFSGRQFSNSRSEMNVSTLELGDSALYLCASSSVTATNEKLFFGSGTQLSVL.